These 6 T cell receptor beta chains were all obtained from the same sample, sequenced in a study of control samples from healthy donors and cancer patients. The assay was immunoSEQ multiplex PCR, and TCRdb's table has in-frame clones only and misses some. The table lists about 140,000 clones, almost 90% of them singletons, with about 1.8% in the top ten. What was sequenced was blood. These receptors all come from a man aged 18 to 30 in good health.

In regard to this clone: This sample also contains other DNA sequences that code for the same CDR3. As DNA, the CDR3 is TGTGCCAGCTCACCCGGAGGTGGAAACACCATATATTTT. It codes for CASSPGGGNTIYF. This chain joins TRBV18 and TRBJ1-3; no clear D. CDR1 and CDR2 from the germline V gene are KGHSH and LQKENI. Trimming removed 3 bases from V and 3 bases from J, with 6 bases in between. This CDR3 has 13 residues.

The chain has TRBV28 and TRBJ2-2; D is unresolved. V lost 6 bases, J lost 1 base, and 12 bases lay in between. Germline CDR1 reads MDHEN; CDR2 reads SYDVKM. The CDR3 has 15 residues. CDR3 loop: CASSRVGMNTGELFF. Written as DNA, the CDR3 is TGTGCCAGCAGCCGGGTGGGGATGAACACCGGGGAGCTGTTTTTT.

V and J are TRBV6-2 or TRBV6-3 and TRBJ2-3; D possibly uses TRBD1 or TRBD2 (6 bases each). The V end lost 2 bases, the J end lost 7 bases, and 13 bases lay between the germline ends. There are 14 residues in the CDR3. Germline V gene sequence: CDR1 MNHEY, CDR2 SVGEGT. The DNA for the CDR3 is TGTGCCAGCAGTTACAAGGGGGGTTCGAATACGCAGTATTTT. It translates to CASSYKGGSNTQYF.

CDR3 coding DNA: TGCGCCAGCAGCCAAGCGACGGGACAGATTAATGAAAAACTGTTTTTT. Its translation: CASSQATGQINEKLFF. V and J are TRBV4-3 and TRBJ1-4, with 7 bases fitting TRBD1. The CDR3 contains 16 residues. The trim removed 1 base at V and 4 bases at J, leaving 6 bases unmatched. Germline CDR1 is LGHNA and CDR2 is YSLEER.

The CDR3 coding sequence is TGTGCCAGCAGTGAAGCTAGCGGGGGGCAAGAGACCCAGTACTTC. This gives the protein CASSEASGGQETQYF. This sequence joins TRBV6-1 and TRBJ2-5, with TRBD2 identical over 10 bases. Unmatched junction bases numbered 0, after V lost 0 bases and J lost 2 bases. The CDR3 spans 15 residues. The germline gives CDR1 MNHNS, CDR2 SASEGT.

CDR3 amino acids: CASSHRGGNYGYTF. DNA of the CDR3: TGTGCCAGCAGCCATCGGGGGGGCAACTATGGCTACACCTTC. This chain links TRBV13 with TRBJ1-2, with D tentatively TRBD1 (6 bases). The germline V gene encodes CDR1 PRHDT and CDR2 FYEKMQ (reference sequence). CDR3 length: 14 residues. Trimming left V 5 bases short and J 2 bases short, with 12 bases between.